This T cell receptor (beta chain) stems from a study of neurological immune-mediated disorders. Via MiXCR, TCRdb re-called the 5' RACE reads, giving one row per CDR3 protein. The sample has some 61,000 distinct CDR3 sequences, 3% to 5% seen once. Study-level points and caveats: When grouped phylogenetically, the repertoires of 18 of the 34 multiple sclerosis patients fell together in one related-CDR3 cluster, which is a possible signature.

CDR1 and CDR2 from the germline V gene are SGHRS and YFSETQ. Trimming at V came to 4 bases and at J to 5 bases, leaving 7 bases not matched to a gene. The CDR3 runs to 14 residues. Comments on this clonotype: Its antigen is undetermined.

This TCR was recovered from a man in his thirties or forties with multiple sclerosis. The sample was PBMCs. The chain uses TRBV5-1 and TRBJ2-3; 7 bases fit TRBD1. In nucleotides, the CDR3 is TGCGCCAGCAGCGTTGAGACAGGGAGAGATACGCAGTATTTT. Amino acids: CASSVETGRDTQYF.